This entry describes one TCR beta chain. This sample is part of a study of shared clonotypes between healthy human individuals. The naive CD8 fraction comprised CD45RO-negative cells positively selected for CCR7 and excluded terminally differentiated effector memory CD45RA+ cells. Here immunoSEQ multiplex PCR was the method, and the copy in TCRdb shows in-frame clones only, minus some. The data contain roughly 2,000,000 clones, less than 95% of them seen just once; the ten biggest clones take up roughly 1.2%. Per the germline V gene, CDR1 is MNHEY and CDR2 is SMNVEV (reference sequence). The V segment lost 3 bases and the J segment 2 bases; nucleotides outside the gene matches: 6. This CDR3 region has 16 residues.

This TCR was sampled from a man aged 18 to 29 in good health. This sequence joins TRBV27 and TRBJ2-3; 9 bases line up with TRBD2. Sequences were obtained from naive CD8+ T cells sorted from blood. The DNA for the CDR3 is TGTGCCAGCAGTTTCTGGCTAGCGGGATCCACAGATACGCAGTATTTT. Its translation: CASSFWLAGSTDTQYF.